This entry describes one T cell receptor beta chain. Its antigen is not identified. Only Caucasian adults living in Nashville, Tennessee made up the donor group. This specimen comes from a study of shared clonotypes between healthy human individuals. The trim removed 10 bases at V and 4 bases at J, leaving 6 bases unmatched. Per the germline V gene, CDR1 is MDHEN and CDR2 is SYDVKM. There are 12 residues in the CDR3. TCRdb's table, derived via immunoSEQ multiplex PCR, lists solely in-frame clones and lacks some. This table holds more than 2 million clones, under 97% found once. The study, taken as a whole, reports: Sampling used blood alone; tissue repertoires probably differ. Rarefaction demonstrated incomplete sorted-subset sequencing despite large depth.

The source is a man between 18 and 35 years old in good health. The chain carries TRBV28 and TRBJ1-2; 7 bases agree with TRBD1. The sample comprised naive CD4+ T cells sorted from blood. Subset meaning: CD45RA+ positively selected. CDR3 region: CATETGTYGYTF. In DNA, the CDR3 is TGTGCCACCGAGACAGGGACCTATGGCTACACCTTC.